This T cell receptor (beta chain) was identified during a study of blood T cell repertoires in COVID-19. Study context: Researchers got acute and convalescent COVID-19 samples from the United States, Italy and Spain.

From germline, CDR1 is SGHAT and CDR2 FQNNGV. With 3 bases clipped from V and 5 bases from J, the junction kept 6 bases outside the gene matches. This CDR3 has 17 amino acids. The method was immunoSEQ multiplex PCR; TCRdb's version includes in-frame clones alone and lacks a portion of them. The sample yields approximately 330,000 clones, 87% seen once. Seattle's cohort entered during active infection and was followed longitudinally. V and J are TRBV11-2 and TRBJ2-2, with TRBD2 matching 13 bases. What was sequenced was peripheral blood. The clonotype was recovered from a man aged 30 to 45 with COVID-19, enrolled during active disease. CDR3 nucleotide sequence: TGTGCCAGCAGCTTCGGACTAGCGGGAGTCGGGACCGGGGAGCTGTTTTTT. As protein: CASSFGLAGVGTGELFF.